Included here is one TCR beta chain sequence, with context. What it recognizes is unknown. The CDR3 has 16 residues. Germline assignment: CDR1 ENHRY and CDR2 SYGVKD. V lost 7 bases, J lost 2 bases, and 12 bases stayed unmatched. The record originates from a study of T cell repertoires in cytomegalovirus infection. As for the study in general: Through public TCR beta signatures, both CMV infection and matching HLA type were indicated.

TCRdb reanalysed the reads using MiXCR and keeps one entry per CDR3 protein. This table holds tens of thousands of distinct CDR3 sequences, 45% to 50% found once. This receptor was obtained from a human donor in good health (CMV status not recorded). Some clones in this sample may be carry-over from other donors' samples. The chain combines TRBV10-3 with TRBJ2-3; 7 bases line up with TRBD2. Sequencing was performed on CD8+ T cells from cultured PBMCs, taken from culture after CMV antigen stimulation. CDR3 sequence reads: CAINPGLPGHTDTQYF. The CDR3 nucleotides read TGTGCCATCAATCCGGGACTACCAGGACACACAGATACGCAGTATTTT.